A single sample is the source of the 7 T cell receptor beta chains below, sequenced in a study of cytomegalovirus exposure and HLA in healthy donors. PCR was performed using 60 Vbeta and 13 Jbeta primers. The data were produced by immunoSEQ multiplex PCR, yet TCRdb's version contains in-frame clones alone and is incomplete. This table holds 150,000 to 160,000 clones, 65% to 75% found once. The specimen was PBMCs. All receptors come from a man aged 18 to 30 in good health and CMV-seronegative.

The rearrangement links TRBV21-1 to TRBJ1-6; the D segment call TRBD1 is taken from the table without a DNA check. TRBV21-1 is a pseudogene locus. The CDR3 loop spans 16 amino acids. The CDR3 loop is CASSKSHDRGGSPLHF. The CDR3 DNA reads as TGTGCCAGCAGCAAATCGCACGACAGGGGTGGTTCACCCCTCCACTTT.

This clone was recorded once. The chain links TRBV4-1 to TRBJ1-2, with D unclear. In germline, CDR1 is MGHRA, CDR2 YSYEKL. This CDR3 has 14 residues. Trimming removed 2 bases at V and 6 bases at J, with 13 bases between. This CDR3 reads CASSQPGSRNGYTF. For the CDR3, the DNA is TGCGCCAGCAGCCAACCGGGATCTAGGAATGGCTACACCTTC.

Here the CDR3 reads CASRRQGAGTGELFF. The CDR3 DNA follows: TGTGCCAGCAGAAGACAGGGGGCCGGGACCGGGGAGCTGTTTTTT. This chain uses TRBV2 with TRBJ2-2, with TRBD1 identical over 10 bases. J lost 5 bases, V lost 6 bases, and 6 bases had no gene match. Per germline, CDR1 SNHLY and CDR2 FYNNEI. This CDR3 region has 15 residues.

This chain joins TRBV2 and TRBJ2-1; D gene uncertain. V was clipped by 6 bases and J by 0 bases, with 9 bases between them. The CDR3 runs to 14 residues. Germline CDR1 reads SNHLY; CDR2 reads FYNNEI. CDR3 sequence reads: CASSLDSSYNEQFF. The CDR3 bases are TGTGCCAGCAGCCTAGATAGCTCCTACAATGAGCAGTTCTTC. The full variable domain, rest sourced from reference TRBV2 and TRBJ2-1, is EPEVTQTPSHQVTQMGQEVILRCVPISNHLYFYWYRQILGQKVEFLVSFYNNEISEKSEIFDDQFSVERPDGSNFTLKIRSTKLEDSAMYFCASSLDSSYNEQFFGPGTRLTVL.

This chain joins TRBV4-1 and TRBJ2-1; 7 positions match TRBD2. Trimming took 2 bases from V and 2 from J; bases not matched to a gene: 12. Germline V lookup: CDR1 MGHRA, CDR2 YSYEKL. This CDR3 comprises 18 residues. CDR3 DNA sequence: TGCGCCAGCAGCCAATTCCTGGGGGAGGGGACGGCCTACAATGAGCAGTTCTTC. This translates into CASSQFLGEGTAYNEQFF.

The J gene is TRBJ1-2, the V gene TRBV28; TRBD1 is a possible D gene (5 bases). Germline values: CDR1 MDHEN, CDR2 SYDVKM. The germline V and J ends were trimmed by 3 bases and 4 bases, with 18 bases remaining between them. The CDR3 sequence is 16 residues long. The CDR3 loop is CASSFMGGKLGYGYTF. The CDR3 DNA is TGTGCCAGCAGTTTTATGGGGGGTAAGCTTGGCTATGGCTACACCTTC.

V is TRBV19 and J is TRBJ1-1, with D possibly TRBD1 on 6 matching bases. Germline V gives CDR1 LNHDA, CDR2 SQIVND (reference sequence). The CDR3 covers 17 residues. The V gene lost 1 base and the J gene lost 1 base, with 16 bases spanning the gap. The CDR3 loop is CASSIARDIHTNTEAFF. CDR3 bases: TGTGCCAGTAGTATAGCCCGGGACATTCATACGAACACTGAAGCTTTCTTT.